The entry below gives a single T cell receptor beta chain sequence along with its context. This clonotype was seen many times. The antigen this receptor binds is unknown. Nothing much larger sits one base from this clone, and base qualities are not available. Receptors were amplified or captured by 5' RACE. Data came from a NextSeq 500. To correct for sequencing error and PCR bias, the TCR library protocol tagged individual cDNA molecules with unique molecular identifiers. Both TCR alpha and beta chains were sequenced, and tight co-correlation was observed between alpha and beta sequence abundances in each sample. The original methods were these. Decombinator V4 was used to annotate TCR sequences for V gene, J gene and CDR3. Expanded TCRs were defined as changing significantly between any two time points under a Poisson model with p below 0.0001. TCR abundances were normalised to the total number of TCRs sequenced per sample and were expressed as counts per million. TRAV1-2 paired with TRAJ12, TRAJ20 or TRAJ33 defined MAIT TCRs, while TRAV10 paired with TRAJ18 defined iNKT TCRs. VDJdb, accessed on 1 November 2021, was searched for TCRs annotated for CMV, EBV and SARS-CoV-2, and TCRs annotated for more than one antigen were excluded. Clones were called with MiXCR by TCRdb after fastp trimmed the public reads at Q25, and only in-frame beta chains were retained. Under each unique CDR3 protein, matching rows form one entry showing the most common genes and DNA. It is TCRdb's table, rather than the study itself, that gives the V and J calls and clone size. The sample data list roughly 29,000 distinct CDR3 sequences, and around 4.4% of these were observed just once. The ten largest clonotypes hold over 10% of the sample.

V sheds 6 bases and J sheds 5 bases, leaving 23 bases between their ends. The germline V gene supplies CDR1 MDHEN and CDR2 SYDVKM. The CDR3 runs 16 amino acids, cysteine and phenylalanine included. Of the read, only the CDR3 DNA is kept; its 48 bases are in frame from base 1. This record belongs to a study of early T cells in non-severe SARS-CoV-2 infection (dated by TCRdb to the early 2020s). With regard to the full study: Because TCR sequencing was done on bulk RNA from unsorted whole blood, the alpha and beta chains could not be paired.

Here is what the overall study found, with its caveats: Matching against VDJdb was skewed toward anti-spike CD8 responses, likely underestimated virus-specific expansions, and missed private and CD4 specificities.

This was a case-control study nested in a cohort of healthcare workers in London, UK, who had nasopharyngeal swab PCR tests and blood samples taken every week. Between 23 and 31 March 2020, the week of the UK lockdown, healthcare workers were enrolled and then followed up weekly for as long as 16 weeks. The sequence came from an adult who was a healthcare worker with PCR-confirmed SARS-CoV-2 infection or an uninfected control (not recorded which). This sequence uses TRBV28 and TRBJ2-7; the D gene could be TRBD1 or TRBD2, each one agreeing over 6 bases. Material: whole blood. Read as DNA, the sequence is TGTGCCAGCAGGGTAGGGGGGTCCACCCCTAGTGACGAGCAGTACTTC. Its protein is CASRVGGSTPSDEQYF.